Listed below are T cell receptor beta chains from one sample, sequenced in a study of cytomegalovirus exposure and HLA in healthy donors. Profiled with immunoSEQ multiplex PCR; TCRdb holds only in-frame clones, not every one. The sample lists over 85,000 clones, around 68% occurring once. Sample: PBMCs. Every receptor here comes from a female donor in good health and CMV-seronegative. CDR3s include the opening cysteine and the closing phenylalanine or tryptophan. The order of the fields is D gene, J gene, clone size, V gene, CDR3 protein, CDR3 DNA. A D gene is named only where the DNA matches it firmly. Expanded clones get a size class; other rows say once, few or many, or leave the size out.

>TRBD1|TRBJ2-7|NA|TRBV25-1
CARDGTGSYEQYF
TGTGCCAGAGACGGGACAGGGTCCTACGAGCAGTACTTC
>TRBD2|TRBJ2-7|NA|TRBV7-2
CASSPPTSGAYEQYF
TGTGCCAGCAGCCCCCCGACTAGCGGAGCCTACGAGCAGTACTTC
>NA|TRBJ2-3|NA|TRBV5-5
CASSFGSSDTQYF
TGTGCCAGCAGCTTCGGTAGCTCAGATACGCAGTATTTT
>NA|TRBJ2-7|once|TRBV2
CASSRQNEQYF
TGTGCCAGCAGTCGACAGAACGAGCAGTACTTC
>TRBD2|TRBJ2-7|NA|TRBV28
CATVREGHEQYF
TGTGCCACTGTGCGGGAGGGCCACGAGCAGTACTTC
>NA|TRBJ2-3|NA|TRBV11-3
CASSLGERYLPSTDTQYF
TGTGCCAGCAGCTTAGGGGAGAGGTATCTCCCTAGCACAGATACGCAGTATTTT
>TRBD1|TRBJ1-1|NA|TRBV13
CASSIGGWGQENTEAFF
TGTGCCAGCAGCATAGGGGGGTGGGGACAGGAAAACACTGAAGCTTTCTTT
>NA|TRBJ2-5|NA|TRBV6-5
CASSYPGETQYF
TGTGCCAGCAGTTATCCCGGGGAGACCCAGTACTTC
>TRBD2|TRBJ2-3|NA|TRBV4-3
CASSQDRGGPDTQYF
TGCGCCAGCAGCCAAGATCGGGGGGGCCCAGATACGCAGTATTTT
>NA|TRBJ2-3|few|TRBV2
CASSPGTDTQYF
TGTGCCAGCAGTCCGGGGACAGATACGCAGTATTTT
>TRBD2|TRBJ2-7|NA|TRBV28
CASKTSVGKGEQYF
TGTGCCAGCAAGACTAGCGTGGGGAAGGGTGAGCAGTACTTC
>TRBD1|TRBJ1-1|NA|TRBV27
CASSFAFRDRGRLYTEAFF
TGTGCCAGCAGTTTCGCCTTCCGGGACAGGGGGCGCCTATACACTGAAGCTTTCTTT
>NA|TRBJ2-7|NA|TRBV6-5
CASSSGWDEQYF
TGTGCCAGCAGTTCGGGTTGGGACGAGCAGTACTTC
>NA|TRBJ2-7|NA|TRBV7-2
CASSFGGNYEQYF
TGTGCCAGCAGCTTTGGGGGGAACTACGAGCAGTACTTC
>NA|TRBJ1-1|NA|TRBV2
CASSPNTEAFF
TGTGCCAGCAGCCCAAACACTGAAGCTTTCTTT
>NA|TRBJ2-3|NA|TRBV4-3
CASSQGWRGGDTQYF
TGCGCCAGCAGCCAAGGTTGGAGGGGTGGGGATACGCAGTATTTT
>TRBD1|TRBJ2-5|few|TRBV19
CASSSQGEETQYF
TGTGCCAGTAGTTCACAGGGGGAAGAGACCCAGTACTTC
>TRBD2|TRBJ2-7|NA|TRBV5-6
CASRISGIMSNEQYF
TGTGCCAGCAGGATAAGCGGGATAATGAGCAACGAGCAGTACTTC
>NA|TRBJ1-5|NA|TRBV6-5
CASSYRVYQPQHF
TGTGCCAGCAGTTACCGGGTGTATCAGCCCCAGCATTTT
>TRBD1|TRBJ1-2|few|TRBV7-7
CASSPLDRAVYGYTF
TGTGCTAGCAGCCCCTTGGACAGGGCGGTCTATGGCTACACCTTC
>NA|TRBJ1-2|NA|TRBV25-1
CASSEYEGYGYTF
TGTGCCAGCAGTGAATATGAGGGCTATGGCTACACCTTC
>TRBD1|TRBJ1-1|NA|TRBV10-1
CASSGGTGGETEAFF
TGCGCCAGCAGTGGGGGGACAGGGGGCGAAACTGAAGCTTTCTTT
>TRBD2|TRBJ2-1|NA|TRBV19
CASSGLAETYNEQFF
TGTGCCAGTAGTGGGCTAGCGGAAACATACAATGAGCAGTTCTTC
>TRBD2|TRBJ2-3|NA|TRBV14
CASSQLSGGAGYTQYF
TGTGCCAGCAGCCAACTATCGGGGGGGGCCGGGTATACGCAGTATTTT
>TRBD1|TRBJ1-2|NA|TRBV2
CASSRQGINYGYTF
TGTGCCAGCAGCAGACAGGGGATTAACTATGGCTACACCTTC
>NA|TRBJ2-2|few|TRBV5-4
CASSSDSLVGELFF
TGTGCCAGCAGCTCGGACTCCCTCGTTGGGGAGCTGTTTTTT
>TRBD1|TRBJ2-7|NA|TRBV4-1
CASSQASGGWGEQYF
TGCGCCAGCAGCCAAGCGTCAGGGGGTTGGGGCGAGCAGTACTTC
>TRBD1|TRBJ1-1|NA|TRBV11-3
CASSHRGMNTEAFF
TGTGCCAGCAGCCACAGGGGGATGAACACTGAAGCTTTCTTT
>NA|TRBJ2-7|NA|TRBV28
CASSLRGFTSYEQYF
TGTGCCAGCAGTTTAAGGGGGTTTACCTCCTACGAGCAGTACTTC
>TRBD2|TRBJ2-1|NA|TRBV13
CASSSPTGTSDKSSYNEQFF
TGTGCCAGCAGCTCCCCGACAGGGACTAGCGACAAGAGCTCCTACAATGAGCAGTTCTTC
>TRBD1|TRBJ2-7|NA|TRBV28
CASRVTGVPVPEQYF
TGTGCCAGCAGGGTCACAGGGGTCCCTGTTCCCGAGCAGTACTTC
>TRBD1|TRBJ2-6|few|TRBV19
CASSDWTGKTSGANVLTF
TGTGCCAGTAGCGATTGGACAGGGAAGACTTCTGGGGCCAACGTCCTGACTTTC
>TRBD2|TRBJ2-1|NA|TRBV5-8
CASSPLGGIGSYNEQFF
TGTGCCAGCAGCCCGTTGGGAGGGATAGGGTCCTACAATGAGCAGTTCTTC
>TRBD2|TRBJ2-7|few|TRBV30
CAWSLAGTYEQYF
TGTGCCTGGAGTTTAGCGGGGACCTACGAGCAGTACTTC
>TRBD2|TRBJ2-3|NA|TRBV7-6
CASSPAAGAAANTQYF
TGTGCCAGCAGCCCTGCAGCGGGAGCGGCTGCTAATACGCAGTATTTT
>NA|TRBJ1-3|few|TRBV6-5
CASSYQGSGNTIYF
TGTGCCAGCAGTTACCAGGGTTCGGGAAACACCATATATTTT
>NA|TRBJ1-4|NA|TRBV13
CASREGAFNEKLFF
TGTGCCAGCAGGGAAGGGGCGTTTAATGAAAAACTGTTTTTT
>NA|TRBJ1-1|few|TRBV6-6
CASSPHNTEAFF
TGTGCCAGCAGTCCCCATAACACTGAAGCTTTCTTT
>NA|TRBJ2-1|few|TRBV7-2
CASSFWGQGHNEQFF
TGTGCCAGCAGCTTCTGGGGACAAGGACACAATGAGCAGTTCTTC
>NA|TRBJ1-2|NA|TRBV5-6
CASSLLTGSPVYTF
TGTGCCAGCAGCTTGCTCACAGGGTCCCCTGTCTACACCTTC
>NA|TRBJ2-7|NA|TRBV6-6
CASRGYSYEQYF
TGTGCCAGTAGGGGGTACTCCTACGAGCAGTACTTC
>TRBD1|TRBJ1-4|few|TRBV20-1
CSTPRTGELFF
TGCAGTACGCCCCGGACAGGGGAACTGTTTTTT
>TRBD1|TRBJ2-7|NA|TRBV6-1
CASRPGTGASYEQYF
TGTGCCAGCAGACCCGGGACAGGGGCCTCCTACGAGCAGTACTTC
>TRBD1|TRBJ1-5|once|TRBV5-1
CASSLEGAYNQPQHF
TGCGCCAGCAGCTTGGAGGGGGCATACAATCAGCCCCAGCATTTT
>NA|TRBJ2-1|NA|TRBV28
CASSFETTAYNEQFF
TGTGCCAGCAGTTTCGAAACGACAGCGTACAATGAGCAGTTCTTC
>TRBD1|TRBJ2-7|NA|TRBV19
CASSPALGQATYEQYF
TGTGCCAGTAGTCCCGCCTTGGGACAGGCCACCTACGAGCAGTACTTC
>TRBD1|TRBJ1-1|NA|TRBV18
CASSGTENTEAFF
TGTGCCAGCTCAGGGACAGAGAACACTGAAGCTTTCTTT
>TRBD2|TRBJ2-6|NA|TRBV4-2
CASSQDQLAGVPGANVLTF
TGTGCCAGCAGCCAAGATCAACTAGCGGGAGTACCCGGGGCCAACGTCCTGACTTTC
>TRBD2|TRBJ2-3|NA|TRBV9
CASSVWASGGTDTQYF
TGTGCCAGCAGCGTTTGGGCTAGCGGGGGCACAGATACGCAGTATTTT
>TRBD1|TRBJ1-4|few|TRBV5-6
CASSPGQGIEEKLFF
TGTGCCAGCAGCCCAGGACAGGGGATCGAGGAAAAACTGTTTTTT